The T cell receptor beta chain described here comes from a study of blood T cell repertoires in COVID-19. The wider study: Whether acute or convalescent, the COVID-19 samples came from the United States, Italy and Spain. PBMCs, B-cell-depleted T cells, or T cells provided the cDNA or gDNA that made up the material.

In the study's own analysis: Amplification with reference gene primers provided the estimates of nucleated cell counts. Only in-frame clones appear in the TCRdb table, and some are missing; sequencing was by immunoSEQ multiplex PCR. V, J and clone size reflect that table, while D and trimming were determined from the DNA. The sample carries some 98,000 clones, less than 85% recorded once. V lost 3 bases and J 2 bases, leaving 13 bases between the germline ends. CDR1 MGHDK and CDR2 SYGVNS come from the germline V gene. This CDR3 is built from 15 residues. This clonotype originated in a man between 65 and 85 years old with active or convalescent COVID-19. The rearrangement joins TRBV25-1 to TRBJ2-5; perhaps TRBD2 as D (6 bases). Sequenced sample: peripheral blood. CDR3 sequence reads: CASSEYGGPQETQYF. CDR3 in DNA: TGTGCCAGCAGTGAGTACGGGGGACCGCAAGAGACCCAGTACTTC.